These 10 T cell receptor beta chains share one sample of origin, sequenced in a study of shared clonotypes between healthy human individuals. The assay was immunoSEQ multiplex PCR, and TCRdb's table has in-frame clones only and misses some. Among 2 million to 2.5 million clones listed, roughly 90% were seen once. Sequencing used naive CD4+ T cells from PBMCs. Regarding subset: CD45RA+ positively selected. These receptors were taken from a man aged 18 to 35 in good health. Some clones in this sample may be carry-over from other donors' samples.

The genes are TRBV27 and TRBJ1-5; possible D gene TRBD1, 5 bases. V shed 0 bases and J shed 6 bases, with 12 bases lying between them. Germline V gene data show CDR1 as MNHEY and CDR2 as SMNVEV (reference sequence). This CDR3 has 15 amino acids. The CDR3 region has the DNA TGTGCCAGCAGTTTATCCCTCGGGGGGTCTCAGCCCCAGCATTTT. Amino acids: CASSLSLGGSQPQHF.

CDR3 region: CASTRATYNEQFF. The CDR3 DNA follows: TGTGCCTCGACCCGGGCCACCTACAATGAGCAGTTCTTC. The chain links TRBV28 to TRBJ2-1, with D hard to call. The CDR3 loop spans 13 amino acids. Between the trimmed V and J ends, which lost 11 bases and 2 bases, there was a span of 13 bases. Germline V gives CDR1 MDHEN, CDR2 SYDVKM.

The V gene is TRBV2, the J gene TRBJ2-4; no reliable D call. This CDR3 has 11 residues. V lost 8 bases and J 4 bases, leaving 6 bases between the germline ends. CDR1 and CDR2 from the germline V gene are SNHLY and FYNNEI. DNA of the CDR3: TGTGCCAGCCAGGTAAAAAACATTCAGTACTTC. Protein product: CASQVKNIQYF.

CDR3 sequence (DNA): TGTGCCAGCAGCTTAGCCCTGGGACTAGCGGAGACCTACGAGCAGTACTTC. Its protein is CASSLALGLAETYEQYF. The chain joins TRBV7-2 to TRBJ2-7, with 11 bases lining up with TRBD2. CDR3 size: 17 residues. Germline V gives CDR1 SGHTA, CDR2 FQGNSA. V lost 0 bases, J lost 2 bases, and 6 bases stayed unmatched.

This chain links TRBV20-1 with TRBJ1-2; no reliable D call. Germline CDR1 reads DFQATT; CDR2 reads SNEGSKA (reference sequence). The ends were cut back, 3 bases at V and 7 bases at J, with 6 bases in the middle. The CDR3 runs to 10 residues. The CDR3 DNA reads TGCAGTGCTAGCGCAGGTGGCTACACCTTC. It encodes CSASAGGYTF.

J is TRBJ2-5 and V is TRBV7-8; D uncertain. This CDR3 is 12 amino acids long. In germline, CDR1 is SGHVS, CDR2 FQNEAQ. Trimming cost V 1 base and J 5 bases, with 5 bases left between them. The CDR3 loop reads CASSLGWETQYF. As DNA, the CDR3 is TGTGCCAGCAGCTTAGGCTGGGAGACCCAGTACTTC.

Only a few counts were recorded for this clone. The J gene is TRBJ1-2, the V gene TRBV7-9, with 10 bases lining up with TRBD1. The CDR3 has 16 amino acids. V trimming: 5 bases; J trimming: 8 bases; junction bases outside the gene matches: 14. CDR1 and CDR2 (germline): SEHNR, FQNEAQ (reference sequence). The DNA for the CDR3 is TGTGCCAGCAGCGCCTCTACCGGGACAGGGGCTTTCGGCTACACCTTC. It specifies CASSASTGTGAFGYTF.

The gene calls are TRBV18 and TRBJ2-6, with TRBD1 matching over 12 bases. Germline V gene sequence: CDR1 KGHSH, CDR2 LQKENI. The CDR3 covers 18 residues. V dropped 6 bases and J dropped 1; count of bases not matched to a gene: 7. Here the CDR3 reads CASSVRGQGASGANVLTF. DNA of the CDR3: TGTGCCAGCTCTGTGCGGGGACAGGGGGCTTCTGGGGCCAACGTCCTGACTTTC.

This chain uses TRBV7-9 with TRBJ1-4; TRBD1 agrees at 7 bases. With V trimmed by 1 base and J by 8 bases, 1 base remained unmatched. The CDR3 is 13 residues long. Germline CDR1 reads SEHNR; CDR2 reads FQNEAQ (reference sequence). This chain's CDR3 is CASSLGQGEKLFF. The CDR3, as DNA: TGTGCCAGCAGCTTAGGACAGGGCGAAAAACTGTTTTTT.

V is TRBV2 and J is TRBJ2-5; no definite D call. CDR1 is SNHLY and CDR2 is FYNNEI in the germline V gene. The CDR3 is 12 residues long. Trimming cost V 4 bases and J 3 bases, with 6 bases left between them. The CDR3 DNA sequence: TGTGCCAGCAGTGCGGCAGAAGAGACCCAGTACTTC. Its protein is CASSAAEETQYF.